The next 27 T cell receptor beta chains were all read from a single sample in a study of blood T cell repertoires in COVID-19. Repertoires were generated with immunoSEQ multiplex PCR, while TCRdb's copy carries only in-frame clones and drops some. The sample lists about 53,000 clones; about 87% were seen once. The sequencing sample was made of peripheral blood. These TCRs come from a man between 45 and 60 years old with acute or convalescent COVID-19.

The J gene is TRBJ2-2, the V gene TRBV10-3; TRBD1 agrees at 8 bases. CDR1 and CDR2 (germline): ENHRY, SYGVKD. This CDR3 region has 15 residues. V lost 6 bases to trimming and J lost 2 bases; unmatched junction nucleotides: 5. The CDR3 region is CAIRTGERNTGELFF. For the CDR3, the DNA is TGTGCCATCAGGACAGGGGAGCGAAACACCGGGGAGCTGTTTTTT.

The chain is built from TRBV11-2 and TRBJ2-7, with 9 positions matching TRBD1. Germline trimming cut 5 bases from V and 3 bases from J; bases unmatched to any gene: 5. The CDR3 is 14 residues long. In germline, CDR1 is SGHAT, CDR2 FQNNGV. CDR3 bases: TGTGCCAGCAGCGCCGGGACAGGGAACTACGAGCAGTACTTC. It translates to CASSAGTGNYEQYF.

The V call is TRBV29-1, the J call TRBJ2-1, with 8 bases lining up with TRBD2. J was trimmed by 9 bases and V by 7 bases; bases with no gene match: 8. This CDR3 region has 12 residues. Germline lookup yields CDR1 SQVTM and CDR2 ANQGSEA. The CDR3 here is CSGSGVLVEQFF. CDR3 DNA: TGCAGCGGTAGCGGGGTTTTGGTTGAGCAGTTCTTC.

This clone was found once. The chain uses TRBV18 and TRBJ1-2; 10 nucleotides agree with TRBD1. Unmatched junction bases numbered 5, after V lost 3 bases and J lost 1 base. Germline V gene data show CDR1 as KGHSH and CDR2 as LQKENI. This CDR3 contains 16 residues. CDR3 nucleotide sequence: TGTGCCAGCTCACCCGGGACAGGGGATTTTAACTATGGCTACACCTTC. This translates into CASSPGTGDFNYGYTF.

This clone showed up just once. The chain uses TRBV9 and TRBJ2-2; 8 nucleotides match TRBD2. The ends lost 2 bases at V and 6 bases at J; junction bases unmatched: 9. The CDR3 consists of 16 residues. CDR1 and CDR2 from the germline V gene are SGDLS and YYNGEE. CDR3 sequence (DNA): TGTGCCAGCAGCGTTGGGGCGGGGGGCTTTGCCGGGGAGCTGTTTTTT. Translated: CASSVGAGGFAGELFF.

V and J are TRBV5-1 and TRBJ1-1; D remains unclear. With 2 bases removed from V and 3 bases from J, the gap between germline ends came to 11 bases. The CDR3 consists of 14 residues. Germline loops: CDR1 SGHRS, CDR2 YFSETQ. Here the CDR3 reads CASSLAGWDTEAFF. CDR3 coding DNA: TGCGCCAGCAGCTTAGCCGGGTGGGACACTGAAGCTTTCTTT.

The chain joins TRBV5-4 to TRBJ1-1, with D possibly being TRBD1 (5 bases). V was shortened by 0 bases and J by 11 bases, with 11 bases between the two germline ends. Germline assignment: CDR1 SGHNT and CDR2 YYREEE (reference sequence). The CDR3 has 12 amino acids. The CDR3 protein is CASSLGGTRAFF. Here the CDR3 DNA reads TGTGCCAGCAGCTTGGGGGGCACCCGGGCTTTCTTT.

The chain combines TRBV4-2 with TRBJ1-2, with unresolved D. The CDR3 runs to 16 residues. The germline gives CDR1 LGHNA, CDR2 YNFKEQ. Trimming shortened V by 0 bases and J by 8 bases, and 19 bases separated the two germline ends. This chain's CDR3 is CASSQDFSYSAMGYTF. CDR3 DNA: TGTGCCAGCAGCCAAGATTTCTCGTACTCCGCTATGGGCTACACCTTC.

V usage is TRBV10-3 and J usage is TRBJ1-2; 8 bases are shared with TRBD1. In germline, CDR1 is ENHRY, CDR2 SYGVKD. V trimming: 4 bases; J trimming: 6 bases; junction bases outside the gene matches: 10. The CDR3 covers 15 residues. This CDR3 is CAISGQGKNGNGYTF. The CDR3 nucleotides read TGTGCCATCAGTGGACAGGGGAAAAATGGGAATGGCTACACCTTC.

The chain links TRBV27 to TRBJ2-1; no clear D. CDR3 length equals 16 residues. Germline CDR1 reads MNHEY; CDR2 reads SMNVEV (reference sequence). Trimming shortened V by 4 bases and J by 6 bases, and 19 bases separated the two germline ends. The CDR3 nucleotides are TGTGCCAGCAGTTCACTAATAACTCAATTTGGCAATGAGCAGTTCTTC. Amino acids: CASSSLITQFGNEQFF.

The V gene is TRBV6-6, the J gene TRBJ1-4, with a tentative D call TRBD1 (5 bases). This CDR3 spans 15 amino acids. The V and J ends lost 8 bases and 0 bases respectively, with 13 bases between them. The germline V gene encodes CDR1 MNHNY and CDR2 SVGAGI (reference sequence). The CDR3 sequence: CASLPGPSTNEKLFF. In nucleotides, the CDR3 is TGTGCCAGCCTGCCAGGGCCGTCAACTAATGAAAAACTGTTTTTT.

V is TRBV11-2 and J is TRBJ2-6; D unresolved. The CDR3 loop spans 15 amino acids. Germline values: CDR1 SGHAT, CDR2 FQNNGV. Deletions cut 5 bases from V and 0 bases from J, with 8 bases between. The CDR3 DNA follows: TGTGCCAGCAGCCAACAGTTCTCTGGGGCCAACGTCCTGACTTTC. Translation: CASSQQFSGANVLTF.

In its sample, this clone was seen once. This chain uses TRBV6-5 with TRBJ2-5; D call uncertain. The CDR3 has 14 amino acids. Germline V gene lookup returns CDR1 MNHEY and CDR2 SVGAGI. Between the trimmed V and J ends, which lost 2 bases and 2 bases, there was a span of 9 bases. For the CDR3, the DNA is TGTGCCAGCAGTTACGTCGGTGCTCAAGAGACCCAGTACTTC. It is translated as CASSYVGAQETQYF.

The CDR3 DNA reads as TGTGCCAGTAACGTACGGGTAGGGGATAATTCACCCCTCCACTTT. Translation gives CASNVRVGDNSPLHF. The rearrangement links TRBV19 to TRBJ1-6; D is possibly TRBD1 (5 bases). Per the germline V gene, CDR1 is LNHDA and CDR2 is SQIVND (reference sequence). V was cut by 7 bases and J by 5 bases, with 15 bases left in between. The CDR3 runs 15 residues. Combining the CDR3 with reference TRBV19 and TRBJ1-6 gives the whole variable domain DGGITQSPKYLFRKEGQNVTLSCEQNLNHDAMYWYRQDPGQGLRLIYYSQIVNDFQKGDIAEGYSVSREKKESFPLTVTSAQKNPTAFYLCASNVRVGDNSPLHFGNGTRLTVT.

The chain combines TRBV2 with TRBJ1-3; D call uncertain. V dropped 4 bases and J dropped 0 bases, with 10 bases sitting between them. The CDR3 has 15 residues. The germline V gene has CDR1 SNHLY and CDR2 FYNNEI. The CDR3 loop is CASSARLGSGNTIYF. The CDR3 bases are TGTGCCAGCAGTGCCAGGCTGGGCTCTGGAAACACCATATATTTT.

The chain is built from TRBV6-1 and TRBJ1-4; D not resolved. Germline V gene sequence: CDR1 MNHNS, CDR2 SASEGT. CDR3 length equals 18 residues. Trimming removed 3 bases from V and 2 bases from J, with 19 bases in between. The CDR3 coding sequence is TGTGCCAGCAGTGAGGCGGAGAACACTTGGAGGACTAATGAAAAACTGTTTTTT. Protein: CASSEAENTWRTNEKLFF.

This clone was counted a few times. The CDR3 region is CASNRQVGEKLFF. CDR3 coding DNA: TGTGCCAGTAACCGACAGGTCGGAGAAAAACTGTTTTTT. This sequence joins TRBV19 and TRBJ1-4, with a possible D match to TRBD1 (6 bases). V shed 7 bases and J shed 8 bases, with 14 bases lying between them. CDR1 is LNHDA and CDR2 is SQIVND in the germline V gene (reference sequence). This CDR3 has 13 amino acids.

This chain links TRBV5-5 with TRBJ1-3, with 11 bases matching TRBD1. Unmatched junction bases numbered 8, after V lost 5 bases and J lost 4 bases. The CDR3 length is 16 residues. Germline V gene data show CDR1 as SGHKS and CDR2 as YYEKEE (reference sequence). CDR3 region: CASSNLGQGDGNTIYF. CDR3 coding DNA: TGTGCCAGCAGTAATCTGGGACAGGGGGACGGAAACACCATATATTTT.

This chain joins TRBV5-1 and TRBJ2-2; D might be TRBD1 (8 bases). The CDR3 totals 18 residues. V was pared by 0 bases and J by 2 bases, with 17 bases between. The germline V gene has CDR1 SGHRS and CDR2 YFSETQ. CDR3 sequence (DNA): TGCGCCAGCAGCTTGGAAAGAGCGGGACAGGTTAACACCGGGGAGCTGTTTTTT. This encodes CASSLERAGQVNTGELFF.

This chain uses TRBV9 with TRBJ1-3; D ambiguous. In germline, CDR1 is SGDLS, CDR2 YYNGEE. V was pared by 0 bases and J by 0 bases, with 7 bases between. The CDR3 is 15 amino acids. CDR3 coding DNA: TGTGCCAGCAGCGTAGGCGTCGGCTCTGGAAACACCATATATTTT. It is translated as CASSVGVGSGNTIYF.

This chain connects TRBV11-3 to TRBJ1-4; D might be TRBD1 (6 bases). Germline CDR1 SGHNT, CDR2 YENEEA. The CDR3 extends over 18 amino acids. Between the trimmed V and J ends, which lost 5 bases and 0 bases, there was a span of 19 bases. The CDR3 coding sequence is TGTGCCAGCAGCGTTAGACAGGCCCTCTCTGCAACTAATGAAAAACTGTTTTTT. Protein product: CASSVRQALSATNEKLFF. Full variable domain (missing parts from reference TRBV11-3 and TRBJ1-4): EAGVVQSPRYKIIEKKQPVAFWCNPISGHNTLYWYLQNLGQGPELLIRYENEEAVDDSQLPKDRFSAERLKGVDSTLKIQPAELGDSAVYLCASSVRQALSATNEKLFFGSGTQLSVL.

The V gene is TRBV5-6, the J gene TRBJ1-5; D is perhaps TRBD1 (6 bases). The CDR3 sequence is 15 residues long. Germline values: CDR1 SGHDT, CDR2 YYEEEE. Trimming cost V 2 bases and J 5 bases, with 14 bases left between them. CDR3 residues: CASSLGRDIYQPQHF. CDR3 nucleotide sequence: TGTGCCAGCAGCTTAGGGAGGGACATTTATCAGCCCCAGCATTTT.

The sample holds one count of this clone. The CDR3 DNA sequence: TGTGCCTGGAGTGTGCAGGGGGCCGAGACCCAGTACTTC. Protein sequence: CAWSVQGAETQYF. The J gene is TRBJ2-5, the V gene TRBV30, with 8 bases identical to TRBD1. Germline loops: CDR1 GTSNPN, CDR2 SVGIG (reference sequence). The CDR3 is 13 residues long. V gave up 0 bases and J gave up 5 bases; unmatched junction bases: 2. Full variable domain (rest looked up from reference TRBV30 and TRBJ2-5): SQTIHQWPATLVQPVGSPLSLECTVEGTSNPNLYWYRQAAGRGLQLLFYSVGIGQISSEVPQNLSASRPQDRQFILSSKKLLLSDSGFYLCAWSVQGAETQYFGPGTRLLVL.

This clone came up once. The chain couples TRBV21-1 to TRBJ1-5. TRBV21-1 is given as a pseudogene. The CDR3 runs 16 residues. In DNA form, the CDR3 reads TGTGCCAGCACCGAAAGCGGGGGGCGCGGCAATCAGCCCCAGCATTTT. It specifies CASTESGGRGNQPQHF.

This clone was counted a single time. The chain has TRBV19 and TRBJ2-7, with 9 positions matching TRBD1. V dropped 5 bases and J dropped 2; count of bases not matched to a gene: 7. This CDR3 region has 15 residues. The germline V gene encodes CDR1 LNHDA and CDR2 SQIVND (reference sequence). This CDR3 reads CASSPTGQGPYEQYF. DNA for the CDR3: TGTGCCAGTAGTCCTACGGGACAGGGACCCTACGAGCAGTACTTC.

The gene calls are TRBV24-1 and TRBJ2-5, with a possible D match to TRBD2 (6 bases). The CDR3 has 14 residues. V was pared by 7 bases and J by 4 bases, with 15 bases between. The germline gives CDR1 KGHDR, CDR2 SFDVKD. CDR3: CATRGGSSLETQYF. The DNA for the CDR3 is TGTGCCACCAGGGGGGGATCTTCCCTAGAGACCCAGTACTTC.

The J gene is TRBJ2-7, the V gene TRBV29-1; D remains ambiguous. Per the germline V gene, CDR1 is SQVTM and CDR2 is ANQGSEA. V lost 2 bases, J lost 2 bases, and 16 bases lay in between. CDR3 length equals 15 residues. CDR3 sequence: CSVELQLSGAYEQYF. The CDR3 DNA reads TGCAGCGTTGAACTCCAACTCTCCGGAGCCTACGAGCAGTACTTC.